The 25 T cell receptor beta chains presented below share a single source sample, sequenced in a study of T cells in Graves' hyperthyroidism and ophthalmopathy. Amplification yielded TCR beta CDR3 regions, with RNA transcripts as the source. Primed by the HTBI set, a first-round RT-PCR was run on the TCR CDR3. One entry per CDR3 protein results from TCRdb running MiXCR on the multiplex PCR reads. The sample shows 300,000 to 400,000 distinct CDR3 sequences, approximately 13% of them seen only once. Sequencing used blood. Receptors were obtained from a woman in her late teens or twenties with Graves' hyperthyroidism.

The rearrangement uses TRBV9 and TRBJ2-5; weak D call: TRBD2 (6 bases). V shed 0 bases and J shed 4 bases, with 13 bases lying between them. Per germline, CDR1 SGDLS and CDR2 YYNGEE. The CDR3 spans 15 residues. The CDR3 sequence is CASSVGEGSGETQYF. CDR3 in DNA: TGTGCCAGCAGCGTAGGGGAAGGTAGCGGAGAGACCCAGTACTTC. Variable domain in full (rest from reference TRBV9 and TRBJ2-5): DSGVTQTPKHLITATGQRVTLRCSPRSGDLSVYWYQQSLDQGLQFLIQYYNGEERAKGNILERFSAQQFPDLHSELNLSSLELGDSALYFCASSVGEGSGETQYFGPGTRLLVL.

This sequence joins TRBV20-1 and TRBJ2-7, with 9 nucleotides matching TRBD2. Germline values: CDR1 DFQATT, CDR2 SNEGSKA (reference sequence). This CDR3 comprises 15 residues. The V and J ends lost 0 bases and 2 bases, in that order; junction bases with no gene match: 5. The CDR3 protein is CSAREVAGGPYEQYF. CDR3 bases: TGCAGTGCTAGAGAGGTGGCGGGGGGGCCCTACGAGCAGTACTTC.

The chain couples TRBV30 to TRBJ2-2, with no clear D. V lost 5 bases, J lost 4 bases, and 8 bases lay in between. Germline CDR1 GTSNPN, CDR2 SVGIG (reference sequence). The CDR3 runs 12 residues. CDR3 residues: CAWGPITGELFF. In DNA form, the CDR3 reads TGTGCCTGGGGGCCAATCACCGGGGAGCTGTTTTTT.

In this sample, this clonotype turned up many times. The J gene is TRBJ2-3, the V gene TRBV7-3, with 9 nucleotides matching TRBD1. The CDR3 has 17 amino acids. CDR1 is SGHTA, CDR2 FQGTGA, per germline. With 4 bases clipped from V and 3 bases from J, the junction kept 11 bases outside the gene matches. CDR3 loop: CASSSYPGGTGTDTQYF. The CDR3 region has the DNA TGTGCCAGCAGCTCATATCCCGGGGGGACAGGGACAGATACGCAGTATTTT.

This clonotype was seen many times. V usage is TRBV20-1 and J usage is TRBJ2-3; 8 positions agree with TRBD2. Germline-derived CDR1 and CDR2 are DFQATT and SNEGSKA (reference sequence). This CDR3 has 15 amino acids. V lost 3 bases, J lost 2 bases, and 7 bases stayed unmatched. CDR3 sequence (DNA): TGCAGTGCTAGGTCCCCGACTAGCGACACAGATACGCAGTATTTT. This translates into CSARSPTSDTDTQYF.

This clonotype has at least ten counts. The J gene is TRBJ2-3, the V gene TRBV2, with D perhaps matching TRBD2 (5 bases). The germline CDR1 and CDR2 sequences are SNHLY and FYNNEI. Trimming left V 6 bases short and J 7 bases short, with 20 bases between. The CDR3 extends over 15 amino acids. The DNA for the CDR3 is TGTGCCAGCAGCCCAACGATCCAGCGGATAAATACGCAGTATTTT. Encoded protein: CASSPTIQRINTQYF.

This clonotype was detected ten times or more. V gene TRBV3-1 combines with J gene TRBJ1-3, with a tentative D call TRBD1 (6 bases). The CDR3 has 19 amino acids. Germline V gene sequence: CDR1 LGHDT, CDR2 YNNKEL (reference sequence). Trimming stripped 4 bases from V and 1 base from J, with 23 bases between. This chain's CDR3 is CASSLRPILRGISGNTIYF. CDR3 DNA: TGTGCCAGCAGCCTCAGACCTATCTTAAGGGGGATATCTGGAAACACCATATATTTT.

This clonotype was recorded many times. The V call is TRBV5-1, the J call TRBJ1-5; 8 bases map to TRBD1. The CDR3 has 15 amino acids. The germline CDR1 and CDR2 sequences are SGHRS and YFSETQ. V shed 7 bases, J shed 0 bases, and the junction held 6 bases outside the gene matches. DNA of the CDR3: TGCGCCAGCCGGCAGGGGGCTAATAGCAATCAGCCCCAGCATTTT. This sequence encodes CASRQGANSNQPQHF.

Many counts were recorded for this clonotype. The genes are TRBV28 and TRBJ1-2; D remains ambiguous. CDR3 length: 12 residues. The germline V gene has CDR1 MDHEN and CDR2 SYDVKM. Trimming cost V 6 bases and J 0 bases, with 5 bases left between them. The CDR3 is CASSLTNYGYTF. CDR3 bases: TGTGCCAGCAGCTTAACTAACTATGGCTACACCTTC.

This clonotype was counted many times. V usage is TRBV20-1 and J usage is TRBJ1-1; the D is unclear. The germline gives CDR1 DFQATT, CDR2 SNEGSKA (reference sequence). Trimming took 6 bases from V and 1 from J, leaving 12 bases between them. The CDR3 consists of 13 residues. The CDR3 sequence: CSAESGRNTEAFF. CDR3 nucleotides: TGCAGTGCCGAGTCAGGCCGGAACACTGAAGCTTTCTTT.

There are a few counts of this clonotype. The chain joins TRBV5-5 to TRBJ2-7; D not resolved. Germline V gives CDR1 SGHKS, CDR2 YYEKEE (reference sequence). Trimming took 4 bases from V and 6 from J, leaving 17 bases between them. The CDR3 spans 14 residues. DNA of the CDR3: TGTGCCAGCAGCCCTACCACCGGCCCCCTCGAGCAGTACTTC. Amino acids: CASSPTTGPLEQYF.

This clonotype was detected many times. The V call is TRBV11-1, the J call TRBJ2-1; D is undetermined. Per germline, CDR1 SGHAT and CDR2 FQDESV (reference sequence). CDR3 length: 16 residues. The germline V and J ends were trimmed by 2 bases and 4 bases, with 15 bases remaining between them. CDR3 in amino acids: CASSLRTVRTYNEQFF. DNA of the CDR3: TGTGCCAGCAGCTTAAGAACAGTTAGAACTTACAATGAGCAGTTCTTC.

This clonotype was counted many times. The rearrangement joins TRBV5-1 to TRBJ2-5; D not resolved. The germline gives CDR1 SGHRS, CDR2 YFSETQ. Trimming took off 5 bases at V and 3 bases at J, with 5 bases between the two ends. This CDR3 spans 11 amino acids. The CDR3 nucleotides are TGCGCCAGCAGAACCGAAGAGACCCAGTACTTC. Encoded protein: CASRTEETQYF.

The sample holds one count of this clonotype. The V and J genes are TRBV20-1 and TRBJ2-4; possibly TRBD2 for D (7 bases). The germline CDR1 and CDR2 sequences are DFQATT and SNEGSKA (reference sequence). V was clipped by 5 bases and J by 7 bases, with 18 bases between them. This CDR3 contains 14 residues. CDR3 coding DNA: TGCAGTGCTGGGGGGGGCGCGGTGTTGAACATTCAGTACTTC. Its translation is CSAGGGAVLNIQYF.

This clonotype appeared a few times. The V and J genes are TRBV5-8 and TRBJ1-1; TRBD1 matches at 7 bases. Trimming at V came to 0 bases and at J to 3 bases, leaving 5 bases not matched to a gene. There are 15 residues in the CDR3. Per the germline V gene, CDR1 is SGHTS and CDR2 is YDEGEE. As DNA, the CDR3 is TGTGCCAGCAGCTTGGCCGGGGGGACAGACACTGAAGCTTTCTTT. Its translation is CASSLAGGTDTEAFF.

This clonotype has at least ten counts. The chain links TRBV30 to TRBJ2-5, with 10 bases identical to TRBD2. Germline assignment: CDR1 GTSNPN and CDR2 SVGIG (reference sequence). J gave up 5 bases and V 1 base, and 10 bases lay outside the gene matches. This CDR3 is 16 amino acids long. The CDR3 is CAWSGALAGEVETQYF. DNA of the CDR3: TGTGCCTGGAGTGGGGCCCTAGCGGGAGAAGTGGAGACCCAGTACTTC.

This clonotype was observed at least ten times. The rearrangement links TRBV20-1 to TRBJ2-3; D possibly matches TRBD1 or TRBD2 (6 bases each). The V gene's germline CDR1 is DFQATT and CDR2 SNEGSKA (reference sequence). The CDR3 covers 14 residues. The germline V and J ends were trimmed by 3 bases and 1 base, with 11 bases remaining between them. CDR3 coding DNA: TGCAGTGCTAGTCCCGGGGGCGGCACAGATACGCAGTATTTT. This encodes CSASPGGGTDTQYF.

This clonotype was observed at least ten times. The rearrangement joins TRBV12-3 or TRBV12-4 to TRBJ2-2; 7 nucleotides align to TRBD1. The CDR3 is 15 residues long. Germline trimming cut 6 bases from V and 4 bases from J; bases unmatched to any gene: 8. CDR3 loop: CASSTGTVATGELFF. The CDR3 DNA is TGTGCCAGCAGCACTGGGACAGTTGCCACCGGGGAGCTGTTTTTT.

This clonotype was counted ten times or more. The chain joins TRBV7-9 to TRBJ2-2; the D gene is possibly TRBD2 (5 bases). Germline V lookup: CDR1 SEHNR, CDR2 FQNEAQ (reference sequence). Trimming removed 5 bases from V and 2 bases from J, with 21 bases in between. This CDR3 is 18 amino acids long. CDR3 loop: CASSPGEGPLPNTGELFF. The DNA for the CDR3 is TGTGCCAGCAGCCCAGGAGAGGGCCCCCTACCTAACACCGGGGAGCTGTTTTTT.

This clonotype was detected only a few times. This chain links TRBV4-1 with TRBJ1-6, with 7 bases aligning to TRBD1. V shed 1 base, J shed 2 bases, and the junction held 5 bases outside the gene matches. The CDR3 is 17 residues long. CDR1 is MGHRA and CDR2 is YSYEKL in the germline V gene. The CDR3 is CASSQVVRGPYNSPLHF. In nucleotides, the CDR3 is TGCGCCAGCAGCCAAGTTGTAAGGGGGCCCTATAATTCACCCCTCCACTTT.

As regards this clonotype: At one boundary the junction diverges from the germline segment, which might be a read error. The gene calls are TRBV6-1 and TRBJ1-3; TRBD1 agrees at 9 bases. CDR3 size: 15 residues. Per the germline V gene, CDR1 is MNHNS and CDR2 is SASEGT. The chain's CDR3 is CASKGQGAYGSTICF. As DNA, the CDR3 is TGTGCCAGCAAGGGACAGGGAGCGTACGGAAGCACCATATGTTTT.

This rearrangement joins TRBV11-3 to TRBJ2-5; 7 bases agree with TRBD1. V was pared by 3 bases and J by 5 bases, with 12 bases of the junction left unmatched. The CDR3 runs 16 residues. Germline CDR1 reads SGHNT; CDR2 reads YENEEA. In DNA, the CDR3 is TGTGCCAGCAGCTTGCGGCAACAGGGGACGGGGGAGACCCAGTACTTC. Protein: CASSLRQQGTGETQYF.

In its sample, this clonotype was seen many times. The chain combines TRBV5-6 with TRBJ1-1; 9 bases line up with TRBD1. Germline V lookup: CDR1 SGHDT, CDR2 YYEEEE. V shed 5 bases, J shed 7 bases, and the junction held 12 bases outside the gene matches. The CDR3 extends over 15 amino acids. The CDR3 coding sequence is TGTGCCAGCAGTTTTTTATGGACAGGGGCGAGTGAAGCTTTCTTT. Protein sequence: CASSFLWTGASEAFF.

This rearrangement joins TRBV6-4 to TRBJ2-1; D uncertain. Germline V gene lookup returns CDR1 MRHNA and CDR2 SNTAGT. V was trimmed by 10 bases and J by 1 base, leaving 5 bases between them. The CDR3 sequence is 11 residues long. CDR3 nucleotide sequence: TGTGCCACCCGATCCTACAATGAGCAGTTCTTC. Translating it yields CATRSYNEQFF.

The V and J genes are TRBV20-1 and TRBJ1-4, with no clear D. This CDR3 comprises 11 residues. Trimming stripped 2 bases from V and 9 bases from J, with 7 bases between. The germline V gene encodes CDR1 DFQATT and CDR2 SNEGSKA (reference sequence). In nucleotides, the CDR3 is TGCAGTGCTAGATCGGGGAAAAAACTGTTTTTT. Its protein product is CSARSGKKLFF.